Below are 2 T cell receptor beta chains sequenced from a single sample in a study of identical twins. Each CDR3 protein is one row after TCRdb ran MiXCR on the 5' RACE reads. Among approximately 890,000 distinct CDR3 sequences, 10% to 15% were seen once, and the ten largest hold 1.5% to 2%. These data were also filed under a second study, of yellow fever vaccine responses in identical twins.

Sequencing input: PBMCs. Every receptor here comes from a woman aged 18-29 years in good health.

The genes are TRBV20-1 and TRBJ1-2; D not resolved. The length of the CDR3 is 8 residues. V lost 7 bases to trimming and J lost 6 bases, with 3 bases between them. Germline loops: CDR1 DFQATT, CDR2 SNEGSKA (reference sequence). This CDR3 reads CSGDGYTF. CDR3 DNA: TGCAGTGGGGATGGCTACACCTTC.

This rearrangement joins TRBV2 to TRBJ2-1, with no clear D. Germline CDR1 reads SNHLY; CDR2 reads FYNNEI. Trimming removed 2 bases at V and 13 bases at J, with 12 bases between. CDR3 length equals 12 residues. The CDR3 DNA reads TGTGCCAGCAGTGAATCCCCGGGCCGCCAGTTCTTC. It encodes CASSESPGRQFF.